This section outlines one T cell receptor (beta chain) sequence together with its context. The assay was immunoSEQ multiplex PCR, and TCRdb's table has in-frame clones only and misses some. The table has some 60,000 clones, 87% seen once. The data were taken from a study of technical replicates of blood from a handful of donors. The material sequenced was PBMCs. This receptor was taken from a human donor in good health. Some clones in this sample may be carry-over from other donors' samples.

CDR3 DNA: TGTGCCAGCCAATTCCGGGACAGCTCCTACGAGCAGTACTTC. It encodes CASQFRDSSYEQYF. The V and J genes are TRBV6-6 and TRBJ2-7; 7 nucleotides line up with TRBD1. V shed 8 bases, J shed 0 bases, and the junction held 7 bases outside the gene matches. The CDR3 consists of 14 residues. CDR1 is MNHNY, CDR2 SVGAGI, per germline (reference sequence).